The 28 T cell receptor beta chains below all came from one sample that was sequenced in a study of cytotoxic CD8 clonotypes in ibrutinib-treated CLL. Only in-frame clones appear in the TCRdb table, and some are missing; sequencing was by immunoSEQ multiplex PCR. Of over 100,000 clones listed, 80% to 90% are singletons. The input for sequencing was PBMCs, taken after 24 months of ibrutinib treatment. All receptors come from a human donor with chronic lymphocytic leukemia.

This clone was detected only once. The chain couples TRBV5-1 to TRBJ2-7, with 8 nucleotides matching TRBD1. Germline CDR1 is SGHRS and CDR2 is YFSETQ. The CDR3 spans 14 residues. Losses at the gene ends were 4 bases for V and 2 bases for J; bases not matched to a gene: 5. CDR3 nucleotide sequence: TGCGCCAGCAGCGGAGGGACAGGAACCTACGAGCAGTACTTC. Translating it yields CASSGGTGTYEQYF.

The J gene is TRBJ1-2, the V gene TRBV7-2; possible D gene TRBD1, 5 bases. CDR3 length: 12 amino acids. Germline V gene sequence: CDR1 SGHTA, CDR2 FQGNSA. Trimming took off 4 bases at V and 10 bases at J, with 13 bases between the two ends. The CDR3 loop reads CASSSSGGFYTF. The CDR3 nucleotides read TGTGCCAGCAGCTCGTCGGGGGGTTTCTACACCTTC. Looking up the rest from reference TRBV7-2 and TRBJ1-2 gives the full variable domain: GAGVSQSPSNKVTEKGKDVELRCDPISGHTALYWYRQSLGQGLEFLIYFQGNSAPDKSGLPSDRFSAERTGGSVSTLTIQRTQQEDSAVYLCASSSSGGFYTFGSGTRLTVV.

CDR3 sequence reads: CASSFAVNTGELFF. CDR3 coding DNA: TGTGCCAGCAGTTTCGCGGTGAACACCGGGGAGCTGTTTTTT. This rearrangement joins TRBV28 to TRBJ2-2; D not resolved. Trimming shortened V by 3 bases and J by 1 base, and 6 bases separated the two germline ends. CDR1 is MDHEN, CDR2 SYDVKM, per germline. CDR3 length equals 14 residues.

V usage is TRBV18 and J usage is TRBJ1-2, with D tentatively TRBD1 (5 bases). CDR1 KGHSH and CDR2 LQKENI come from the germline V gene. The germline V and J ends were trimmed by 0 bases and 6 bases, with 8 bases remaining between them. CDR3 length: 13 residues. The CDR3, as DNA: TGTGCCAGCTCACCACCAGGGGAAGATGGCTACACCTTC. Amino acids: CASSPPGEDGYTF.

J is TRBJ2-7 and V is TRBV7-9; TRBD1 aligns across 11 bases. The CDR3 sequence is 15 residues long. Germline V CDR1 and CDR2: SEHNR, FQNEAQ (reference sequence). V shed 5 bases, J shed 5 bases, and the junction held 8 bases outside the gene matches. As DNA, the CDR3 is TGTGCCAGCAGCCGAGATGGACAGGGGGCAGACGAGCAGTACTTC. Translation: CASSRDGQGADEQYF.

J is TRBJ2-5 and V is TRBV7-2; the match to TRBD1 covers 7 bases. V was clipped by 4 bases and J by 4 bases; unmatched bases: 9. Germline-derived CDR1 and CDR2 are SGHTA and FQGNSA. This CDR3 region has 15 residues. The CDR3 bases are TGTGCCAGCAGCTCCCGGACAGGTCGGGGAGAGACCCAGTACTTC. This gives the protein CASSSRTGRGETQYF.

The chain carries TRBV28 and TRBJ2-3, with unresolved D. Germline-derived CDR1 and CDR2 are MDHEN and SYDVKM. V dropped 3 bases and J dropped 10 bases, with 11 bases sitting between them. The CDR3 has 12 amino acids. Here the CDR3 reads CASSLRPSPQYF. For the CDR3, the DNA is TGTGCCAGCAGTTTGCGACCGAGTCCGCAGTATTTT.

The V call is TRBV7-7, the J call TRBJ2-7, with D perhaps TRBD2 (6 bases). The V gene lost 2 bases and the J gene lost 6 bases, with 11 bases spanning the gap. Germline-derived CDR1 and CDR2 are SSHAT and FNYEAQ (reference sequence). The CDR3 consists of 13 residues. This CDR3 reads CASSLLGGVEQYF. CDR3 sequence (DNA): TGTGCCAGCAGCTTATTGGGGGGAGTCGAGCAGTACTTC.

The chain recombines TRBV5-4 with TRBJ1-2, with no clear D. This CDR3 is built from 15 residues. Trimming removed 6 bases at V and 0 bases at J, with 15 bases between. Germline CDR1 is SGHNT and CDR2 is YYREEE (reference sequence). The CDR3 DNA follows: TGTGCCAGCACCTTCGGAGGGTTTTCTAACTATGGCTACACCTTC. Translating it yields CASTFGGFSNYGYTF.

The rearrangement uses TRBV11-3 and TRBJ1-2; 10 bases are a match to TRBD1. Trimming at V came to 2 bases and at J to 5 bases, leaving 8 bases not matched to a gene. The CDR3 spans 16 residues. Germline V lookup: CDR1 SGHNT, CDR2 YENEEA. CDR3 region: CASSLRTGGGVYGYTF. The CDR3 nucleotides read TGTGCCAGCAGCTTACGGACAGGGGGAGGCGTATATGGCTACACCTTC.

The V call is TRBV6-5, the J call TRBJ1-3, with TRBD1 identical over 9 bases. The junction had 4 bases not matched to a gene; V was cut back by 4 bases and J by 3 bases. CDR1 MNHEY and CDR2 SVGAGI come from the germline V gene. The CDR3 consists of 15 residues. The CDR3 is CASSSTGGGGNTIYF. CDR3 in DNA: TGTGCCAGCAGTTCCACAGGGGGCGGTGGAAACACCATATATTTT.

In nucleotides, the CDR3 is TGTGCCAGCAGAACCGGGACAGGGGGATACAATGAGCAGTTCTTC. Translating gives CASRTGTGGYNEQFF. This chain links TRBV7-2 with TRBJ2-1; 11 positions agree with TRBD1. The germline gives CDR1 SGHTA, CDR2 FQGNSA. The CDR3 is made up of 15 amino acids. With 6 bases clipped from V and 4 bases from J, the junction kept 5 bases outside the gene matches.

This chain joins TRBV25-1 and TRBJ1-6, with 8 bases fitting TRBD1. Trimming removed 6 bases from V and 9 bases from J; junction bases left unmatched: 7. The CDR3 runs 14 residues. Germline V gene data show CDR1 as MGHDK and CDR2 as SYGVNS. DNA for the CDR3: TGTGCCAGCAGAGAGACAGGGGTAACTTCACCCCTCCACTTT. This sequence encodes CASRETGVTSPLHF.

CDR3 amino acids: CASNMRGGHNEQFF. The DNA for the CDR3 is TGTGCCAGCAACATGCGGGGGGGCCACAATGAGCAGTTCTTC. The chain couples TRBV9 to TRBJ2-1, with TRBD2 matching over 9 bases. The germline V gene has CDR1 SGDLS and CDR2 YYNGEE. Germline trimming cut 6 bases from V and 5 bases from J; bases unmatched to any gene: 6. The CDR3 has 14 amino acids. The full variable domain, in which reference TRBV9 and TRBJ2-1 provide the parts outside the CDR3, is DSGVTQTPKHLITATGQRVTLRCSPRSGDLSVYWYQQSLDQGLQFLIQYYNGEERAKGNILERFSAQQFPDLHSELNLSSLELGDSALYFCASNMRGGHNEQFFGPGTRLTVL.

The V and J genes are TRBV4-1 and TRBJ2-7; TRBD1 aligns across 8 bases. V gave up 0 bases and J gave up 3 bases; unmatched junction bases: 7. The CDR3 is made up of 16 amino acids. Germline V gene sequence: CDR1 MGHRA, CDR2 YSYEKL. CDR3 in amino acids: CASSQEGTRGRYEQYF. CDR3 nucleotides: TGCGCCAGCAGCCAAGAGGGGACCAGGGGGCGCTACGAGCAGTACTTC.

J is TRBJ1-5 and V is TRBV7-8, with D maybe TRBD1 (6 bases). This CDR3 contains 14 residues. The germline V gene has CDR1 SGHVS and CDR2 FQNEAQ. V was trimmed by 4 bases and J by 4 bases, leaving 11 bases between them. The CDR3 coding sequence is TGTGCCAGCAGCTCAGGGACATTGAATCAGCCCCAGCATTTT. It codes for CASSSGTLNQPQHF.

The chain uses TRBV7-3 and TRBJ2-1, with 7 bases that match TRBD2. CDR1 and CDR2 from the germline V gene are SGHTA and FQGTGA. CDR3 size: 16 residues. The junction had 16 bases not matched to a gene; V was cut back by 5 bases and J by 9 bases. The CDR3 here is CASSRTSTSALGEQFF. The DNA for the CDR3 is TGTGCCAGCAGCCGGACTAGTACCTCGGCTTTGGGTGAGCAGTTCTTC.

The chain carries TRBV28 and TRBJ2-3; D tentatively fits TRBD1 or TRBD2 (6 bases each). This CDR3 contains 17 residues. Germline V CDR1 and CDR2: MDHEN, SYDVKM. Trimming left V 3 bases short and J 4 bases short, with 20 bases between. The CDR3 sequence is CASSFDEAGRGADTQYF. The CDR3 DNA follows: TGTGCCAGCAGTTTCGATGAGGCGGGAAGGGGGGCAGATACGCAGTATTTT.

The genes are TRBV5-1 and TRBJ2-3, with 8 bases lining up with TRBD2. Germline CDR1 and CDR2: SGHRS and YFSETQ. This CDR3 contains 15 residues. The ends lost 4 bases at V and 5 bases at J; junction bases unmatched: 9. CDR3 sequence (DNA): TGCGCCAGCAGCGCTATAGCGGGATCCTTAGATACGCAGTATTTT. This translates into CASSAIAGSLDTQYF. Full variable domain (missing parts from reference TRBV5-1 and TRBJ2-3): KAGVTQTPRYLIKTRGQQVTLSCSPISGHRSVSWYQQTPGQGLQFLFEYFSETQRNKGNFPGRFSGRQFSNSRSEMNVSTLELGDSALYLCASSAIAGSLDTQYFGPGTRLTVL.

The chain employs TRBV4-2 and TRBJ1-2; a weak D match, TRBD1 (6 bases). The germline V and J ends were trimmed by 2 bases and 2 bases, with 9 bases remaining between them. The length of the CDR3 is 14 residues. Germline-derived CDR1 and CDR2 are LGHNA and YNFKEQ. Here the CDR3 reads CASSQTQGNYGYTF. In DNA form, the CDR3 reads TGTGCCAGCAGCCAAACCCAGGGGAACTATGGCTACACCTTC.

The table lists this clone with a count of one. The chain uses TRBV4-2 and TRBJ2-3, with 11 nucleotides matching TRBD2. Germline CDR1 LGHNA, CDR2 YNFKEQ. This CDR3 has 17 amino acids. The V and J ends lost 2 bases and 2 bases, in that order; junction bases with no gene match: 6. The CDR3 nucleotides read TGTGCCAGCAGCCAACCCCCGACTAGCGGGACCACAGATACGCAGTATTTT. Encoded protein: CASSQPPTSGTTDTQYF.

The chain carries TRBV7-3 and TRBJ2-1, with TRBD2 matching 7 bases. CDR1 is SGHTA and CDR2 is FQGTGA in the germline V gene. The CDR3 contains 13 residues. Losses at the gene ends were 7 bases for V and 5 bases for J; bases not matched to a gene: 5. The CDR3: CASKMGGNNEQFF. The CDR3 DNA reads TGTGCCAGCAAGATGGGAGGGAACAATGAGCAGTTCTTC. The entire variable domain, with the rest obtained from reference TRBV7-3 and TRBJ2-1, is as follows: GAGVSQTPSNKVTEKGKYVELRCDPISGHTALYWYRQSLGQGPEFLIYFQGTGAADDSGLPNDRFFAVRPEGSVSTLKIQRTERGDSAVYLCASKMGGNNEQFFGPGTRLTVL.

This chain connects TRBV16 to TRBJ1-3, with D perhaps matching TRBD1 (5 bases). CDR3 length: 17 amino acids. Trimming cost V 3 bases and J 2 bases, with 17 bases left between them. Germline V gene lookup returns CDR1 KGHSY and CDR2 FQNENV. CDR3 sequence reads: CASSQQGRTVPGNTIYF. As DNA, the CDR3 is TGTGCCAGCAGCCAGCAGGGACGCACGGTCCCTGGAAACACCATATATTTT.

The chain uses TRBV30 and TRBJ1-6; D is possibly TRBD1 (5 bases). The CDR3 runs 17 residues. The V end lost 0 bases, the J end lost 1 base, and 13 bases lay between the germline ends. Germline V lookup: CDR1 GTSNPN, CDR2 SVGIG (reference sequence). CDR3 sequence reads: CAWSVSRGRSYNSPLHF. The CDR3 DNA follows: TGTGCCTGGAGTGTTTCCCGGGGGAGATCCTATAATTCACCCCTCCACTTT.

This clone was observed a few times. The J gene is TRBJ1-5, the V gene TRBV4-1; 8 bases line up with TRBD1. The CDR3 totals 15 residues. Trimming took 5 bases from V and 1 from J; bases not matched to a gene: 4. Looked up from germline, CDR1 is MGHRA and CDR2 is YSYEKL. CDR3 DNA sequence: TGCGCCAGCAGCTTAGACAGGGGAAGCAATCAGCCCCAGCATTTT. It is translated as CASSLDRGSNQPQHF.

The genes are TRBV6-5 and TRBJ1-2, with TRBD1 matching over 7 bases. CDR1 is MNHEY, CDR2 SVGAGI, per germline. The CDR3 length is 14 residues. Unmatched junction bases numbered 9, after V lost 6 bases and J lost 5 bases. The chain's CDR3 is CASSDDRAPYGYTF. The CDR3 nucleotides are TGTGCCAGCAGCGATGACAGGGCCCCGTATGGCTACACCTTC.

The genes are TRBV7-3 and TRBJ1-1, with no clear D. The V end was cut by 1 base, the J end by 4 bases, with 10 bases between. Per the germline V gene, CDR1 is SGHTA and CDR2 is FQGTGA. CDR3 length: 14 residues. CDR3 loop: CASSLMSRGTEAFF. The CDR3 nucleotides read TGTGCCAGCAGCTTAATGAGTCGGGGCACTGAAGCTTTCTTT.

For the CDR3, the DNA is TGCGCCAGCTGGTCCAGTGGGCTTTACAATGAGCAGTTCTTC. As protein: CASWSSGLYNEQFF. The rearrangement uses TRBV5-1 and TRBJ2-1; D gene uncertain. Per the germline V gene, CDR1 is SGHRS and CDR2 is YFSETQ. There are 14 residues in the CDR3. V gave up 7 bases and J gave up 4 bases, with 15 bases separating them.